This TCR beta chain was identified during a study of blood T cell repertoires in COVID-19. Across the whole study: The origin of the acute and convalescent COVID-19 samples was the United States, Italy and Spain. Sources were T cells, B-cell-depleted T cells, or PBMCs; the material itself was cDNA or gDNA.

V was pared by 3 bases and J by 6 bases, with 6 bases of the junction left unmatched. Germline values: CDR1 SGDLS, CDR2 YYNGEE. This CDR3 has 14 amino acids. Study processing details: Amplification of reference gene primers was used by the study to estimate nucleated cell counts. TCRdb's table, derived via immunoSEQ multiplex PCR, lists solely in-frame clones and lacks some. V, J and clone size were drawn from that table, and D and trimming were deduced from the DNA. The sample has some 220,000 clones; roughly 81% are singletons. The sequence derives from a man aged 45-60 years with acute or convalescent COVID-19. The V call is TRBV9, the J call TRBJ1-2; 9 nucleotides line up with TRBD1. Sequencing was carried out using peripheral blood. CDR3 amino acids: CASSEGTGSHGYTF. The CDR3, as DNA: TGTGCCAGCAGCGAGGGGACAGGGAGCCATGGCTACACCTTC.